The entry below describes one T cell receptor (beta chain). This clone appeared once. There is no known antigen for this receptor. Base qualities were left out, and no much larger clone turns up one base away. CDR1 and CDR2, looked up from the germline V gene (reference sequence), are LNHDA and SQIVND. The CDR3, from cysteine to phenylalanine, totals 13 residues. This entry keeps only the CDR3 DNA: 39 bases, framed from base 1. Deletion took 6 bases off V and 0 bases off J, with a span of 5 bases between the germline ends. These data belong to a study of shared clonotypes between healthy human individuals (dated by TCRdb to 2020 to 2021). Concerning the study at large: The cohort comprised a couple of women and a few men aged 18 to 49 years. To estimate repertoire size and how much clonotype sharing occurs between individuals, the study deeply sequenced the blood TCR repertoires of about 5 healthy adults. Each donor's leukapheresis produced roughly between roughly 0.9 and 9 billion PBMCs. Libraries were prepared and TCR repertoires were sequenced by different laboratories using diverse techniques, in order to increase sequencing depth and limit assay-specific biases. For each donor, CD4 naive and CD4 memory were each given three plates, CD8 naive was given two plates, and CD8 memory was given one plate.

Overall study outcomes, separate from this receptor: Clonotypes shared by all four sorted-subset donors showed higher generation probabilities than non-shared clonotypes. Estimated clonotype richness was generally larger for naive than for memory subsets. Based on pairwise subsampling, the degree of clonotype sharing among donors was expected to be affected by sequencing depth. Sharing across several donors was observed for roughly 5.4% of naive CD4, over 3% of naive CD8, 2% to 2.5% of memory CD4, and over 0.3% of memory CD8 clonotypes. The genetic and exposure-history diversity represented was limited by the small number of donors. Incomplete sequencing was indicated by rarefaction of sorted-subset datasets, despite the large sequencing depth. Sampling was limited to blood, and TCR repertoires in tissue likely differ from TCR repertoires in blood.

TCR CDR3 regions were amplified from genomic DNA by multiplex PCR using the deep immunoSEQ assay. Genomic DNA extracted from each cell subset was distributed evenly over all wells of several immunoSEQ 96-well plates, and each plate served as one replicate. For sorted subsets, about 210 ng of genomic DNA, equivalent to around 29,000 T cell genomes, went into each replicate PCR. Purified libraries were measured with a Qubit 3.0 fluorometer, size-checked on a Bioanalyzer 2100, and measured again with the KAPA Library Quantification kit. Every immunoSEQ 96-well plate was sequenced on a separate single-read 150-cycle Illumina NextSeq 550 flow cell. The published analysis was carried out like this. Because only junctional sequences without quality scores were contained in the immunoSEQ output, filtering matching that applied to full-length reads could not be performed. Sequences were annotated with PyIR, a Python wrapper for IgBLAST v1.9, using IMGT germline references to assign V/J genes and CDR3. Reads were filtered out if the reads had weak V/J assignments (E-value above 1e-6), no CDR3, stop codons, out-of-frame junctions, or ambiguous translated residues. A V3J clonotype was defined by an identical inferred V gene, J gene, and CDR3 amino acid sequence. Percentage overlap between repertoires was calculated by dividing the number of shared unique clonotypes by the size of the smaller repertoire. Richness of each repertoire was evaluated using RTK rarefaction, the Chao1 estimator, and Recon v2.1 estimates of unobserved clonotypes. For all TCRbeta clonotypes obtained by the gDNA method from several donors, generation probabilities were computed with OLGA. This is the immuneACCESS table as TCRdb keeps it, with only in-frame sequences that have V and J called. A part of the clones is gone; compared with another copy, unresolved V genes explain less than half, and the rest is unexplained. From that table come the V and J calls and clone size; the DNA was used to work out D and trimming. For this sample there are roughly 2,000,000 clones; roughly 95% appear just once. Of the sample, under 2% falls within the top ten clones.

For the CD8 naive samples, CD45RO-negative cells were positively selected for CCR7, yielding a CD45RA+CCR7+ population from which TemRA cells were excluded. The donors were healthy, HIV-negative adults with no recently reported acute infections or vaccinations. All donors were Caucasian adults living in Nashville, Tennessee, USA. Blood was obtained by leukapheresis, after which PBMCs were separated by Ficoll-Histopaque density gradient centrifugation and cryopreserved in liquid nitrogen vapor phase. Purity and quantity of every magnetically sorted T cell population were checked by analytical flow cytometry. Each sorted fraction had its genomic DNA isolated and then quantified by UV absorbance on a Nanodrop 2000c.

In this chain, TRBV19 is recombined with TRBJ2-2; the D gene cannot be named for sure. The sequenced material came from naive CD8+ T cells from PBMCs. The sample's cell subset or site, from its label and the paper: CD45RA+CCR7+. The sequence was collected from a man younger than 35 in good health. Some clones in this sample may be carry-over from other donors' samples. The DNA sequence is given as TGTGCCAGTAGATCATCGAACACCGGGGAGCTGTTTTTT. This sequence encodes CASRSSNTGELFF.